This T cell receptor beta chain was sequenced during a study of CD4 T cells in relation to SARS-CoV-2 and coronaviruses. This clone was found a few times. Its antigen remains unidentified. CDR1 and CDR2 (germline): MGHRA, YSYEKL. V was pared by 4 bases and J by 2 bases, with 5 bases of the junction left unmatched. This CDR3 contains 14 residues. Produced via immunoSEQ multiplex PCR; TCRdb's table is partial and in-frame only. The repertoire has more than 20,000 clones, 78% of them found once; the top ten carry roughly a sixth. CD4+ T cells from unexposed donors were obtained before the COVID-19 pandemic (2011-2018). CD4+ T cells were isolated from the cells after 10 days of culture.

V is TRBV4-1 and J is TRBJ2-7, with TRBD1 identical over 7 bases. The TCR was taken from a human donor in good health. Material for sequencing was CD4+ T cells from PBMCs, cultured in vitro. The CDR3 DNA reads TGCGCCAGCAGCCGCGCCGGGACAGCCTACGAGCAGTACTTC. Translating it yields CASSRAGTAYEQYF.